Sequencing of this TCR beta chain was carried out in a study of low-dose radiotherapy and immunotherapy resistance in tumors. Looking at the study overall: Cohort 2, a group dosed every two weeks at 1 Gy per fraction, received 13 Gy in total over 26 weeks. Patients took aspirin (300 mg orally, daily) for four cycles beginning at cycle 1 day 1.

The CDR3 length is 16 residues. The germline CDR1 and CDR2 sequences are SGHTA and FQGNSA. Trimming stripped 5 bases from V and 2 bases from J, with 18 bases between. TRAV- and TRBV-specific primers were used for first-strand cDNA, which covered alpha and beta chains. With a V-primer adapter and a constant-region primer, TCRs were amplified for 20 to 25 PCR cycles. TCRdb processed the reads anew with MiXCR; each CDR3 protein has one entry. Among more than 70,000 distinct CDR3 sequences, around 32% were seen once, and the ten largest hold over 8.5%. Time point described: before trial treatment. The sequencing here drew on PBMCs, taken before treatment. The chain uses TRBV7-2 and TRBJ2-5; TRBD1 or TRBD2 may be the D gene (5 bases each). The clonotype originates from a female donor with ovarian cancer. DNA of the CDR3: TGTGCCAGCAGCCCGAGGAGAGGGGCGAGGCAAGAGACCCAGTACTTC. It encodes CASSPRRGARQETQYF. The full variable domain, with the rest looked up from reference TRBV7-2 and TRBJ2-5, is GAGVSQSPSNKVTEKGKDVELRCDPISGHTALYWYRQSLGQGLEFLIYFQGNSAPDKSGLPSDRFSAERTGGSVSTLTIQRTQQEDSAVYLCASSPRRGARQETQYFGPGTRLLVL.